The next 28 T cell receptor beta chains were all read from a single sample in a study of T cell changes during pregnancy in multiple sclerosis. The method was immunoSEQ multiplex PCR; TCRdb's version includes in-frame clones alone and lacks a portion of them. This table holds tens of thousands of clones, 93% found once. This material consisted of CD8+ T cells from peripheral blood mononuclear cells, taken in the third trimester of pregnancy. The source of these receptors is a female donor with multiple sclerosis, enrolled in a pregnancy study.

The chain couples TRBV19 to TRBJ2-7, with TRBD2 as a possible D gene (5 bases). Germline V gene data show CDR1 as LNHDA and CDR2 as SQIVND (reference sequence). With 4 bases removed from V and 1 base from J, the gap between germline ends came to 8 bases. The CDR3 extends over 13 amino acids. In nucleotides, the CDR3 is TGTGCCAGTAGTAATGGACTTTCCTACGAGCAGTACTTC. This codes for CASSNGLSYEQYF.

This rearrangement joins TRBV7-7 to TRBJ1-5; no firm D call. Germline V CDR1 and CDR2: SSHAT, FNYEAQ (reference sequence). The CDR3 sequence is 18 residues long. The V and J ends lost 1 base and 3 bases respectively, with 19 bases between them. CDR3 protein: CASSLERPHKRLNQPQHF. CDR3 nucleotide sequence: TGTGCCAGCAGCTTAGAAAGACCACACAAACGACTCAATCAGCCCCAGCATTTT.

This chain links TRBV28 with TRBJ2-2; TRBD2 agrees at 13 bases. CDR3 length: 17 residues. Germline V gene lookup returns CDR1 MDHEN and CDR2 SYDVKM. After removal of 3 bases from V and 4 bases from J, the junction contained 5 bases not matched to a gene. CDR3: CASSLWTSGSGTGELFF. The DNA of the CDR3 is TGTGCCAGCAGTTTGTGGACTAGCGGGAGTGGCACCGGGGAGCTGTTTTTT.

The rearrangement links TRBV11-2 to TRBJ1-3; D gene ambiguous. The germline V and J ends were trimmed by 5 bases and 2 bases, with 13 bases remaining between them. The CDR3 sequence is 15 residues long. Germline loops: CDR1 SGHAT, CDR2 FQNNGV. The CDR3 DNA follows: TGTGCCAGCAGCCCGGTCGAGGCTGCTGGAAACACCATATATTTT. This sequence encodes CASSPVEAAGNTIYF.

Only one count was recorded for this clone. CDR3 sequence (DNA): TGTGCCAGCAGCTTTGACAGTGGAGGGGAGCAGTACTTC. Its protein is CASSFDSGGEQYF. J is TRBJ2-7 and V is TRBV11-1; D possibly corresponds to TRBD2 (6 bases). Germline assignment: CDR1 SGHAT and CDR2 FQDESV (reference sequence). Deletions cut 3 bases from V and 7 bases from J, with 13 bases between. The CDR3 spans 13 residues.

This chain joins TRBV7-8 and TRBJ2-5; 12 nucleotides line up with TRBD2. With 5 bases clipped from V and 5 bases from J, the junction kept 15 bases outside the gene matches. From germline, CDR1 is SGHVS and CDR2 FQNEAQ. The CDR3 is 18 residues long. In DNA form, the CDR3 reads TGTGCCAGCAGCGTAGGGCTAGCGGGAGGGATAAGTGAGGAGACCCAGTACTTC. Its translation is CASSVGLAGGISEETQYF.

The CDR3, as DNA: TGTGCCAGCAGCTCACCCGGTGGGCTAGCGGCCTGGGAGCAGTACTTC. This gives the protein CASSSPGGLAAWEQYF. V usage is TRBV7-2 and J usage is TRBJ2-7; TRBD2 aligns across 7 bases. V dropped 4 bases and J dropped 7; count of bases not matched to a gene: 16. From germline, CDR1 is SGHTA and CDR2 FQGNSA. The CDR3 is made up of 16 amino acids. The full variable domain, rest sourced from reference TRBV7-2 and TRBJ2-7, is GAGVSQSPSNKVTEKGKDVELRCDPISGHTALYWYRQSLGQGLEFLIYFQGNSAPDKSGLPSDRFSAERTGGSVSTLTIQRTQQEDSAVYLCASSSPGGLAAWEQYFGPGTRLTVT.

The chain recombines TRBV5-8 with TRBJ1-5; possible D gene TRBD1, 6 bases. Germline CDR1 reads SGHTS; CDR2 reads YDEGEE. The CDR3 runs to 15 residues. V lost 2 bases and J lost 1, with 10 bases in between. The CDR3 loop reads CASSLGDISNQPQHF. CDR3 DNA: TGTGCCAGCAGCTTAGGGGACATCAGCAATCAGCCCCAGCATTTT.

This chain connects TRBV7-9 to TRBJ2-6, with a tentative D call TRBD1 (6 bases). The CDR3 extends over 16 amino acids. The V gene lost 0 bases and the J gene lost 2 bases, with 8 bases spanning the gap. CDR1 SEHNR and CDR2 FQNEAQ come from the germline V gene (reference sequence). The CDR3 spells CASSLATGPGANVLTF. Here the CDR3 DNA reads TGTGCCAGCAGCTTAGCAACAGGGCCTGGGGCCAACGTCCTGACTTTC.

The chain is built from TRBV29-1 and TRBJ1-2, with 7 bases matching TRBD1. CDR1 SQVTM and CDR2 ANQGSEA come from the germline V gene. V was clipped by 7 bases and J by 6 bases; unmatched bases: 11. CDR3 size: 13 residues. DNA for the CDR3: TGCAGCGCTCCCACTGAAGGGGGCGATGGCTACACCTTC. It is translated as CSAPTEGGDGYTF.

On this clone: Distinct nucleotide sequences in the sample also encode this CDR3. This chain connects TRBV27 to TRBJ2-1; D perhaps matches TRBD2 (6 bases). The CDR3 is made up of 14 amino acids. Between the trimmed V and J ends, which lost 3 bases and 0 bases, there was a span of 6 bases. Germline assignment: CDR1 MNHEY and CDR2 SMNVEV (reference sequence). In DNA, the CDR3 is TGTGCCAGCAGTTTCGGGAGCTCCTACAATGAGCAGTTCTTC. It encodes CASSFGSSYNEQFF.

The V and J genes are TRBV28 and TRBJ2-2, with 12 bases aligning to TRBD2. The CDR3 loop spans 16 amino acids. Germline loops: CDR1 MDHEN, CDR2 SYDVKM. J was trimmed by 4 bases and V by 6 bases; bases with no gene match: 6. The CDR3 nucleotides are TGTGCCAGCAGCCTAGGGACTAGCGGGCTCACCGGGGAGCTGTTTTTT. This sequence encodes CASSLGTSGLTGELFF.

This rearrangement joins TRBV2 to TRBJ2-1; 7 positions agree with TRBD2. Losses at the gene ends were 2 bases for V and 4 bases for J; bases not matched to a gene: 8. CDR3 size: 16 residues. Germline CDR1 is SNHLY and CDR2 is FYNNEI. DNA of the CDR3: TGTGCCAGCAGTGAACCCGAGCGGGAATCTTACAATGAGCAGTTCTTC. Encoded protein: CASSEPERESYNEQFF. Drawing the rest from reference TRBV2 and TRBJ2-1, the complete variable domain is EPEVTQTPSHQVTQMGQEVILRCVPISNHLYFYWYRQILGQKVEFLVSFYNNEISEKSEIFDDQFSVERPDGSNFTLKIRSTKLEDSAMYFCASSEPERESYNEQFFGPGTRLTVL.

This clone was found a few times. The chain recombines TRBV15 with TRBJ1-5, with D possibly matching TRBD1 (6 bases). The germline CDR1 and CDR2 sequences are LNHNV and YYDKDF (reference sequence). This CDR3 has 14 residues. V gave up 1 base and J gave up 6 bases, with 10 bases separating them. The CDR3 DNA reads as TGTGCCACCAGCAGAGTACAGGGTCCTCAGCCCCAGCATTTT. This codes for CATSRVQGPQPQHF. The variable domain in full, completed from reference TRBV15 and TRBJ1-5, reads DAMVIQNPRYQVTQFGKPVTLSCSQTLNHNVMYWYQQKSSQAPKLLFHYYDKDFNNEADTPDNFQSRRPNTSFCFLDIRSPGLGDTAMYLCATSRVQGPQPQHFGDGTRLSIL.

This chain links TRBV7-8 with TRBJ2-1, with TRBD1 matching 10 bases. J gave up 4 bases and V 0 bases, and 9 bases lay outside the gene matches. The CDR3 loop spans 18 amino acids. Germline V gives CDR1 SGHVS, CDR2 FQNEAQ. The CDR3 nucleotides are TGTGCCAGCAGCTTAGCAGGACAGGGGGATCTCGATTACAATGAGCAGTTCTTC. This encodes CASSLAGQGDLDYNEQFF.

J is TRBJ2-7 and V is TRBV13; D possibly corresponds to TRBD2 (6 bases). The CDR3 consists of 14 residues. The V gene's germline CDR1 is PRHDT and CDR2 FYEKMQ (reference sequence). V was pared by 4 bases and J by 1 base, with 11 bases between. This CDR3 reads CASSSGTGSYEQYF. As DNA, the CDR3 is TGTGCCAGCAGCTCCGGGACTGGGTCCTACGAGCAGTACTTC.

CDR3: CASSFWGQGAGEQYF. CDR3 DNA sequence: TGTGCCAGCAGTTTCTGGGGACAGGGGGCTGGCGAGCAGTACTTC. The rearrangement uses TRBV28 and TRBJ2-7, with 12 nucleotides matching TRBD1. Unmatched junction bases numbered 6, after V lost 3 bases and J lost 6 bases. In germline, CDR1 is MDHEN, CDR2 SYDVKM. The CDR3 runs to 15 residues. The variable domain in full, with the rest retrieved from reference TRBV28 and TRBJ2-7, is DVKVTQSSRYLVKRTGEKVFLECVQDMDHENMFWYRQDPGLGLRLIYFSYDVKMKEKGDIPEGYSVSREKKERFSLILESASTNQTSMYLCASSFWGQGAGEQYFGPGTRLTVT.

The V gene is TRBV6-1, the J gene TRBJ1-4; D might be TRBD1 (6 bases). Trimming stripped 6 bases from V and 6 bases from J, with 11 bases between. Germline V lookup: CDR1 MNHNS, CDR2 SASEGT. This CDR3 has 13 residues. In nucleotides, the CDR3 is TGTGCCAGCAGAGGGGGTAATTATGAAAAACTGTTTTTT. This encodes CASRGGNYEKLFF.

The V gene is TRBV13, the J gene TRBJ2-1, with 10 bases aligning to TRBD2. Germline values: CDR1 PRHDT, CDR2 FYEKMQ (reference sequence). V dropped 5 bases and J dropped 0; count of bases not matched to a gene: 10. The CDR3 covers 18 residues. CDR3 amino acids: CASSPGLAALPSYNEQFF. The CDR3 DNA reads TGTGCCAGCAGCCCTGGACTAGCGGCCCTTCCCTCCTACAATGAGCAGTTCTTC. Based on the CDR3 plus reference TRBV13 and TRBJ2-1, the full variable domain is AAGVIQSPRHLIKEKRETATLKCYPIPRHDTVYWYQQGPGQDPQFLISFYEKMQSDKGSIPDRFSAQQFSDYHSELNMSSLELGDSALYFCASSPGLAALPSYNEQFFGPGTRLTVL.

The V and J genes are TRBV6-1 and TRBJ2-7; 12 positions match TRBD1. The CDR3 is 19 amino acids. Trimming at V came to 4 bases and at J to 1 base, leaving 14 bases not matched to a gene. Germline V lookup: CDR1 MNHNS, CDR2 SASEGT. CDR3 protein: CASSATGTGGAFRSYEQYF. The CDR3 DNA is TGTGCCAGCAGTGCGACCGGGACAGGGGGCGCCTTTAGGTCCTACGAGCAGTACTTC.

The chain links TRBV5-4 to TRBJ2-1; TRBD2 matches 7 bases. The CDR3 extends over 17 amino acids. The ends lost 0 bases at V and 0 bases at J; junction bases unmatched: 6. Per the germline V gene, CDR1 is SGHNT and CDR2 is YYREEE (reference sequence). The CDR3 bases are TGTGCCAGCAGCTTGGAGGTGGGAGGGCGCTCCTACAATGAGCAGTTCTTC. Protein sequence: CASSLEVGGRSYNEQFF.

The chain employs TRBV6-7 and TRBJ2-7; 7 bases are a match to TRBD2. Being an ORF, TRBV6-7 has a function that is uncertain. V lost 10 bases to trimming and J lost 0 bases; unmatched junction nucleotides: 6. This CDR3 has 13 amino acids. CDR3 sequence: CANSGTTSYEQYF. Here the CDR3 DNA reads TGTGCCAACTCCGGGACTACCTCCTACGAGCAGTACTTC.

This chain connects TRBV30 to TRBJ1-3, with no clear D. Trimming pared 0 bases from V and 2 bases from J, leaving 8 bases between. Looked up from germline, CDR1 is GTSNPN and CDR2 is SVGIG (reference sequence). This CDR3 region has 14 residues. In DNA, the CDR3 is TGTGCCTGGAGTGTACTAGGAGCTGGAAACACCATATATTTT. Protein product: CAWSVLGAGNTIYF.

The V call is TRBV4-1, the J call TRBJ2-5, with 16 bases identical to TRBD2. CDR3 size: 19 residues. The germline CDR1 and CDR2 sequences are MGHRA and YSYEKL. The trim removed 5 bases at V and 2 bases at J, leaving 11 bases unmatched. This chain's CDR3 is CASSFTAGTSGRGQETQYF. The CDR3 DNA sequence: TGCGCCAGCAGCTTCACCGCCGGGACTAGCGGGAGGGGTCAAGAGACCCAGTACTTC.

V is TRBV4-2 and J is TRBJ1-1; no reliable D call. The CDR3 length is 16 residues. The germline V and J ends were trimmed by 0 bases and 5 bases, with 16 bases remaining between them. The germline V gene encodes CDR1 LGHNA and CDR2 YNFKEQ. The CDR3: CASSQEYGSPGTEAFF. Here the CDR3 DNA reads TGTGCCAGCAGCCAAGAATATGGTTCCCCGGGGACTGAAGCTTTCTTT.

The rearrangement uses TRBV7-9 and TRBJ2-1, with D possibly matching TRBD1 (6 bases). The germline V gene has CDR1 SEHNR and CDR2 FQNEAQ (reference sequence). There are 12 residues in the CDR3. Deletions cut 5 bases from V and 15 bases from J, with 17 bases between. In DNA, the CDR3 is TGTGCCAGCAGCACACGACAGGACCGGCTGTTCTTC. Its translation is CASSTRQDRLFF.

The chain couples TRBV9 to TRBJ2-3; 9 bases map to TRBD2. The CDR3 is made up of 14 amino acids. V dropped 6 bases and J dropped 2; count of bases not matched to a gene: 4. Per the germline V gene, CDR1 is SGDLS and CDR2 is YYNGEE. CDR3 sequence reads: CASNSGRITDTQYF. Here the CDR3 DNA reads TGTGCCAGCAACAGCGGGAGGATCACAGATACGCAGTATTTT.

The chain joins TRBV5-6 to TRBJ2-7; D ambiguous. The CDR3 is 11 amino acids. The ends were cut back, 4 bases at V and 6 bases at J, with 8 bases in the middle. Germline assignment: CDR1 SGHDT and CDR2 YYEEEE. CDR3 DNA: TGTGCCAGCAGCCTTCCGGGCGAGCAGTACTTC. It yields the protein CASSLPGEQYF.